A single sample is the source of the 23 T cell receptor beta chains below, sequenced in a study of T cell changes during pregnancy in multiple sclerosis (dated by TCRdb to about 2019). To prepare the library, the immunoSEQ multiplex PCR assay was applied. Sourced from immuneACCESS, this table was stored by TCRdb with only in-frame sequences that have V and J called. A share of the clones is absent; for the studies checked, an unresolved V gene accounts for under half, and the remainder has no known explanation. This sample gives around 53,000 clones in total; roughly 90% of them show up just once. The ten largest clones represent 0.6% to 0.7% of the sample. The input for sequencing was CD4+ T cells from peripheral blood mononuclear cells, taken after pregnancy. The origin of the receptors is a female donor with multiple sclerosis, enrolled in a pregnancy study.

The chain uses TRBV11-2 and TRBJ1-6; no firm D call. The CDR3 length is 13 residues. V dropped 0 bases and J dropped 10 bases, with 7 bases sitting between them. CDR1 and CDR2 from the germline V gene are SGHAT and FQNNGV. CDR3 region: CASSLERNSPLHF. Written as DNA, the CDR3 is TGTGCCAGCAGCTTAGAGAGGAACTCACCCCTCCACTTT.

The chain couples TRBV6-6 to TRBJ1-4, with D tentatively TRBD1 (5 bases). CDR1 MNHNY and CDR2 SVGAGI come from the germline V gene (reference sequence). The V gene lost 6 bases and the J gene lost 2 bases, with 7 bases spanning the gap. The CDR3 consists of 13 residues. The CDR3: CASRGVTNEKLFF. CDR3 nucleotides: TGTGCCAGCAGAGGGGTGACTAATGAAAAACTGTTTTTT.

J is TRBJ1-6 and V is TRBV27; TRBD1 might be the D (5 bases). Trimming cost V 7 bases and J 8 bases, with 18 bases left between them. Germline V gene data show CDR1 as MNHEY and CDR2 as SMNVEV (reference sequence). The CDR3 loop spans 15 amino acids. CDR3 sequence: CASNRRGARDSPLHF. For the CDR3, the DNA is TGTGCCAGCAATCGGAGAGGAGCCAGGGATTCACCCCTCCACTTT.

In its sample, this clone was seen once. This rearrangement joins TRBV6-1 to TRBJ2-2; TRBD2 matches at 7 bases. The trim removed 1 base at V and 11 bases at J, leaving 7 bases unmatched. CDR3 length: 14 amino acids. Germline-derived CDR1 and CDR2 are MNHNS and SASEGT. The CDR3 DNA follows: TGTGCCAGCAGTGAAGTAGGGAGGGTGGGAGAGCTGTTTTTT. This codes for CASSEVGRVGELFF.

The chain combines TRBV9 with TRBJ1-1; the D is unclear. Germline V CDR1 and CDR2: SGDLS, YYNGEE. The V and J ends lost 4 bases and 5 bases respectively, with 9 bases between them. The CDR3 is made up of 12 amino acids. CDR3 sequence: CASSHSETEAFF. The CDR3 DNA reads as TGTGCCAGCAGCCACTCTGAGACTGAAGCTTTCTTT.

DNA for the CDR3: TGTGCCAGCAGCCGCTCGACAGGGACCTACGAGCAGTACTTC. Its protein is CASSRSTGTYEQYF. The chain joins TRBV27 to TRBJ2-7, with 7 positions matching TRBD1. The trim removed 6 bases at V and 2 bases at J, leaving 7 bases unmatched. The germline V gene has CDR1 MNHEY and CDR2 SMNVEV (reference sequence). CDR3 length: 14 residues.

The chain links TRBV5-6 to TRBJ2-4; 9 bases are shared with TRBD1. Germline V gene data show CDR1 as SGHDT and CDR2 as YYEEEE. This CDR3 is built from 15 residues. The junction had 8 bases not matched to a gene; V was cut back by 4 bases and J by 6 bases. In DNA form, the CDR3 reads TGTGCCAGCAGCCCGGTTGGGACAGGGAGAAACATTCAGTACTTC. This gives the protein CASSPVGTGRNIQYF.

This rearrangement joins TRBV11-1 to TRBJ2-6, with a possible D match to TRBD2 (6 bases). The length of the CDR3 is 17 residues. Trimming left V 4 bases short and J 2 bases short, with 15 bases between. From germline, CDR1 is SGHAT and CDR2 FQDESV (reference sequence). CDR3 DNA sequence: TGTGCCAGCAGCTCGAGGGGTTGGGGGGCTGGGGCCAACGTCCTGACTTTC. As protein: CASSSRGWGAGANVLTF. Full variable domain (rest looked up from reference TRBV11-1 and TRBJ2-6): EAEVAQSPRYKITEKSQAVAFWCDPISGHATLYWYRQILGQGPELLVQFQDESVVDDSQLPKDRFSAERLKGVDSTLKIQPAELGDSAMYLCASSSRGWGAGANVLTFGAGSRLTVL.

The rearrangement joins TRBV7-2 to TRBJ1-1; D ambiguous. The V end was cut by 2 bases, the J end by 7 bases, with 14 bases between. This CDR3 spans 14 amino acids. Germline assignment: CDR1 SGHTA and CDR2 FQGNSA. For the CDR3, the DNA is TGTGCCAGCAGCTTACTCTATCTGGCAGGTGAAGCTTTCTTT. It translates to CASSLLYLAGEAFF.

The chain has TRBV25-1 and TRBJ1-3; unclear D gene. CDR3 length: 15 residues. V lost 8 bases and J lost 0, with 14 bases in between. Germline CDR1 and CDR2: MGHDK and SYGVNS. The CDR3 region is CASGARASSGNTIYF. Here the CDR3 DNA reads TGTGCCAGCGGTGCGAGGGCCAGCTCTGGAAACACCATATATTTT.

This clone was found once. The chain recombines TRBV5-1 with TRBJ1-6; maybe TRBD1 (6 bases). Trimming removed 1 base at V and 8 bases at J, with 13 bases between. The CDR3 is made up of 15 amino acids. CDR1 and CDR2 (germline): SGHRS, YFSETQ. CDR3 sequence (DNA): TGCGCCAGCAGCTTGCCACAGGGTTTGGATTCACCCCTCCACTTT. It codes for CASSLPQGLDSPLHF.

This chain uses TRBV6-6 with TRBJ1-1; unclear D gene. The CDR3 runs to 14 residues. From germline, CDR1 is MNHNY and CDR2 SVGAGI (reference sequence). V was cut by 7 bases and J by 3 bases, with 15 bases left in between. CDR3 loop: CASIDGGRHTEAFF. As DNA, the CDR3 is TGTGCCAGCATCGATGGAGGGAGACACACTGAAGCTTTCTTT.

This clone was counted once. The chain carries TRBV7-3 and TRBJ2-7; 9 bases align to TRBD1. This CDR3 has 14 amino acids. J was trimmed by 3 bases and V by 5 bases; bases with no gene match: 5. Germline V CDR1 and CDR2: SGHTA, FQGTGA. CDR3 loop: CASSASGQGYEQYF. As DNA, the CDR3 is TGTGCCAGCAGCGCCTCGGGACAGGGCTACGAGCAGTACTTC. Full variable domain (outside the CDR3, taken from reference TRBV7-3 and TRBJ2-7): GAGVSQTPSNKVTEKGKYVELRCDPISGHTALYWYRQSLGQGPEFLIYFQGTGAADDSGLPNDRFFAVRPEGSVSTLKIQRTERGDSAVYLCASSASGQGYEQYFGPGTRLTVT.

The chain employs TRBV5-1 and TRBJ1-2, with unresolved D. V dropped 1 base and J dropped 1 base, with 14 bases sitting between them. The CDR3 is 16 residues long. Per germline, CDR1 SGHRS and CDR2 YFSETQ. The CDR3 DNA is TGCGCCAGCAGCTTGAATCGTCCCACAGATAACTATGGCTACACCTTC. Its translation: CASSLNRPTDNYGYTF.

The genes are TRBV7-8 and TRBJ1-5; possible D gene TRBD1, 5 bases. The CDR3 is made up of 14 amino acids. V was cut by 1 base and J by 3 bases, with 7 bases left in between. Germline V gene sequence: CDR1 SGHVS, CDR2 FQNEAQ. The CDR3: CASSLGQTNQPQHF. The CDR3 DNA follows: TGTGCCAGCAGCTTAGGACAGACCAATCAGCCCCAGCATTTT.

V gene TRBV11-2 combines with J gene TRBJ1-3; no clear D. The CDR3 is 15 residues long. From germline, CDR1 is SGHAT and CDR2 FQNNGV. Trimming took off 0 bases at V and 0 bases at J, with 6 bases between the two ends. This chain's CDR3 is CASSLDQSSGNTIYF. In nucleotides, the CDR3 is TGTGCCAGCAGCTTAGATCAGTCCTCTGGAAACACCATATATTTT.

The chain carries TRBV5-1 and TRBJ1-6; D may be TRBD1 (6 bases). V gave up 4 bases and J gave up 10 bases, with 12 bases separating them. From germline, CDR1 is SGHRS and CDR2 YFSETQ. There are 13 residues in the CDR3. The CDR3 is CASSTGLGSPLHF. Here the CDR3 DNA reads TGCGCCAGCAGCACAGGGTTGGGGTCACCCCTCCACTTT.

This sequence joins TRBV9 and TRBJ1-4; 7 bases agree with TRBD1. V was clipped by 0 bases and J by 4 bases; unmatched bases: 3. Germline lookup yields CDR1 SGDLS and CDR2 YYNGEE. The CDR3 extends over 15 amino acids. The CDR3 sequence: CASSVGGQLNEKLFF. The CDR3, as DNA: TGTGCCAGCAGCGTAGGGGGACAGCTTAATGAAAAACTGTTTTTT.

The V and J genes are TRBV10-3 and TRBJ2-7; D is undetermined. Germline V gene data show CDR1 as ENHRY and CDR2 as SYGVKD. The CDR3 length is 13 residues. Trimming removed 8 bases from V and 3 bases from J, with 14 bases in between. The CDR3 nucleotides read TGTGCCATCGGAGAGGCCTTAATCTACGAGCAGTACTTC. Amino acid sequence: CAIGEALIYEQYF.

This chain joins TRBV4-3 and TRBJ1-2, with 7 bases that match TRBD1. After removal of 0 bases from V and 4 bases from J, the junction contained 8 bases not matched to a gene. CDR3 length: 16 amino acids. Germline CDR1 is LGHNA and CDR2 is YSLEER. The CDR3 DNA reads TGCGCCAGCAGCCAAGATCTGCTCACAGGGGTCTATGGCTACACCTTC. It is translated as CASSQDLLTGVYGYTF.

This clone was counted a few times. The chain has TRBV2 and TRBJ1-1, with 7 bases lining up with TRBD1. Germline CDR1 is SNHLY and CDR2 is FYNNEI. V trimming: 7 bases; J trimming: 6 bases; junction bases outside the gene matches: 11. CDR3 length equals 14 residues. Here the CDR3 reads CASTFASQGAEAFF. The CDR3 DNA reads TGTGCCAGCACATTTGCCTCCCAGGGGGCTGAAGCTTTCTTT.

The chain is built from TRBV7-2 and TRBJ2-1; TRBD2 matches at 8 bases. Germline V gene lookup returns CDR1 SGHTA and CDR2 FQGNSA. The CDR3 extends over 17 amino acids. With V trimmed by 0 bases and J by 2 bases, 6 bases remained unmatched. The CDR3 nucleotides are TGTGCCAGCAGCTTAGCGCGGGCGGGGGGACCCTACAATGAGCAGTTCTTC. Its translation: CASSLARAGGPYNEQFF.

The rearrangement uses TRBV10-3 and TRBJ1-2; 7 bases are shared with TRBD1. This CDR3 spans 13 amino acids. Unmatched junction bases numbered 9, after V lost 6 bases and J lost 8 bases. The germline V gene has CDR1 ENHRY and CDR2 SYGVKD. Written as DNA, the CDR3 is TGTGCCATCAGGCAACAGGGGCCGACGGGCTACACCTTC. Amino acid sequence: CAIRQQGPTGYTF.